This passage covers 27 T cell receptor beta chains from one sample sequenced in a study of blood T cell repertoires in COVID-19 (dated by TCRdb to 2018 to 2021). The receptor library was made with the immunoSEQ multiplex PCR assay. Here the immuneACCESS table is served through TCRdb, limited to in-frame sequences with V and J called. Missing clones are a known gap in these copies; in checked studies unresolved V genes cover under half, and the rest lacks a known reason. The sample table contains around 240,000 clones; only one count was recorded for 70% to 90% of them. The ten biggest clones cover approximately 0.9% of the sample. Input material: PBMCs or T cells enriched from blood (not recorded which). These receptors all come from a man aged 50 or older who had been exposed to COVID-19.

Concerning this clone: Within the sample, other DNA sequences also encode this same CDR3. The V and J genes are TRBV18 and TRBJ1-1; D remains ambiguous. This CDR3 is 13 amino acids long. Germline loops: CDR1 KGHSH, CDR2 LQKENI. With 3 bases removed from V and 3 bases from J, the gap between germline ends came to 8 bases. The CDR3 coding sequence is TGTGCCAGCTCACCTATGCGGGACACTGAAGCTTTCTTT. Translation: CASSPMRDTEAFF. The full variable domain, its missing parts supplied by reference TRBV18 and TRBJ1-1, is NAGVMQNPRHLVRRRGQEARLRCSPMKGHSHVYWYRQLPEEGLKFMVYLQKENIIDESGMPKERFSAEFPKEGPSILRIQQVVRGDSAAYFCASSPMRDTEAFFGQGTRLTVV.

This chain connects TRBV20-1 to TRBJ2-1; D is possibly TRBD1 (5 bases). This CDR3 spans 11 amino acids. Germline CDR1 DFQATT, CDR2 SNEGSKA (reference sequence). V lost 5 bases and J lost 12, with 14 bases in between. As DNA, the CDR3 is TGCAGTGCTTTATTCAAGGGGTGGCAGTTCTTC. Translated: CSALFKGWQFF.

The chain combines TRBV7-3 with TRBJ2-1; 8 nucleotides line up with TRBD1. CDR3 length: 13 amino acids. The V gene end was trimmed by 5 bases and the J gene end by 9 bases; junction bases not matched to a gene: 6. Germline loops: CDR1 SGHTA, CDR2 FQGTGA. Written as DNA, the CDR3 is TGTGCCAGCAGCCAGGGGGCTTGGGTTGAGCAGTTCTTC. This translates into CASSQGAWVEQFF.

The genes are TRBV6-1 and TRBJ1-6; D perhaps matches TRBD1 (5 bases). Trimming cost V 6 bases and J 5 bases, with 11 bases left between them. CDR1 and CDR2 (germline): MNHNS, SASEGT. The CDR3 totals 14 residues. CDR3 loop: CASRHGGDNSPLHF. CDR3 DNA sequence: TGTGCCAGCAGACACGGAGGGGATAATTCACCCCTCCACTTT.

This clone showed up just once. V usage is TRBV7-9 and J usage is TRBJ2-2; no firm D call. Trimming took 1 base from V and 7 from J, leaving 4 bases between them. The CDR3 has 12 amino acids. Germline CDR1 SEHNR, CDR2 FQNEAQ (reference sequence). The CDR3 sequence: CASSLVIGELFF. CDR3 nucleotides: TGTGCCAGCAGCTTAGTTATCGGGGAGCTGTTTTTT.

The chain uses TRBV5-1 and TRBJ1-6, with 7 nucleotides matching TRBD1. The CDR3 contains 16 residues. The J segment lost 9 bases and the V segment lost 5 bases, leaving 14 bases of the junction unmatched. Germline CDR1 reads SGHRS; CDR2 reads YFSETQ. This CDR3 is CASRDTRFRGVSPLHF. The DNA for the CDR3 is TGCGCCAGCAGGGACACCAGGTTCAGGGGGGTTTCACCCCTCCACTTT. Filled out from reference TRBV5-1 and TRBJ1-6, the complete variable domain reads KAGVTQTPRYLIKTRGQQVTLSCSPISGHRSVSWYQQTPGQGLQFLFEYFSETQRNKGNFPGRFSGRQFSNSRSEMNVSTLELGDSALYLCASRDTRFRGVSPLHFGNGTRLTVT.

The V call is TRBV24-1, the J call TRBJ2-2, with D tentatively TRBD2 (6 bases). There are 17 residues in the CDR3. V gave up 10 bases and J gave up 2 bases, with 22 bases separating them. CDR1 KGHDR and CDR2 SFDVKD come from the germline V gene. CDR3 DNA sequence: TGTGCCACGGGCGGGGCGGCCGGGACGGGAAACACCGGGGAGCTGTTTTTT. It is translated as CATGGAAGTGNTGELFF.

This clone was counted once. V and J are TRBV10-1 and TRBJ2-3; D gene ambiguous. Germline values: CDR1 WNHNN, CDR2 SYGVQD (reference sequence). The V end was cut by 6 bases, the J end by 1 base, with 11 bases between. The CDR3 spans 14 residues. CDR3 coding DNA: TGCGCCAGCAGCCTAAGCACCGGCACAGATACGCAGTATTTT. It yields the protein CASSLSTGTDTQYF.

V is TRBV4-1 and J is TRBJ2-3; D not certain. Trimming removed 3 bases from V and 4 bases from J, with 14 bases in between. The germline CDR1 and CDR2 sequences are MGHRA and YSYEKL. The CDR3 covers 15 residues. As DNA, the CDR3 is TGCGCCAGCAGCCAGGGCGCTAAAGGTTCAGATACGCAGTATTTT. Translation: CASSQGAKGSDTQYF.

The CDR3: CASSFHASQPQHF. In DNA, the CDR3 is TGTGCCAGCAGCTTCCATGCGAGTCAGCCCCAGCATTTT. The V and J genes are TRBV5-6 and TRBJ1-5; D gene unclear. Germline lookup yields CDR1 SGHDT and CDR2 YYEEEE. Between the trimmed V and J ends, which lost 2 bases and 6 bases, there was a span of 9 bases. The CDR3 covers 13 residues.

The chain links TRBV14 to TRBJ1-3; D is undetermined. V was pared by 4 bases and J by 8 bases, with 15 bases between. Germline lookup yields CDR1 SGHDN and CDR2 FVKESK. This CDR3 is built from 14 residues. The CDR3 coding sequence is TGTGCCAGCAGCCCCCGAAGAGGTGGTGACACCATATATTTT. It encodes CASSPRRGGDTIYF.

This clone has just a few counts. V is TRBV7-9 and J is TRBJ1-1; D is possibly TRBD1 (6 bases). The CDR3 runs to 16 residues. The V gene's germline CDR1 is SEHNR and CDR2 FQNEAQ (reference sequence). V lost 1 base, J lost 3 bases, and 15 bases lay in between. The CDR3 loop is CASSLGDRIGDTEAFF. CDR3 bases: TGTGCCAGCAGCTTAGGAGACAGGATCGGCGACACTGAAGCTTTCTTT.

The chain combines TRBV5-1 with TRBJ1-2; TRBD1 matches at 7 bases. The germline V gene encodes CDR1 SGHRS and CDR2 YFSETQ. The CDR3 covers 14 residues. After removal of 4 bases from V and 4 bases from J, the junction contained 7 bases not matched to a gene. CDR3 in amino acids: CASSLRAGGYGYTF. The CDR3 nucleotides read TGCGCCAGCAGCCTTCGGGCAGGGGGCTATGGCTACACCTTC.

J is TRBJ2-5 and V is TRBV11-2, with 8 nucleotides matching TRBD1. This CDR3 comprises 16 residues. The V gene end was trimmed by 1 base and the J gene end by 6 bases; junction bases not matched to a gene: 10. In germline, CDR1 is SGHAT, CDR2 FQNNGV. The CDR3 loop reads CASSLGPQGAAKTQYF. The CDR3 nucleotides read TGTGCCAGCAGCTTAGGCCCCCAGGGGGCAGCAAAGACCCAGTACTTC.

This chain connects TRBV9 to TRBJ1-6; D not resolved. The CDR3 is made up of 19 amino acids. Germline CDR1 SGDLS, CDR2 YYNGEE. V was shortened by 5 bases and J by 0 bases, with 21 bases between the two germline ends. The CDR3 DNA follows: TGTGCCAGCAGTAACCGAGACACCCTCTCAAGCTCCTATAATTCACCCCTCCACTTT. Amino acids: CASSNRDTLSSSYNSPLHF.

With regard to this clone: The sample carries other DNA sequences with the same CDR3. The chain combines TRBV2 with TRBJ2-5, with unresolved D. This CDR3 has 12 residues. V was pared by 4 bases and J by 2 bases, with 5 bases between. Germline lookup yields CDR1 SNHLY and CDR2 FYNNEI. The CDR3 DNA follows: TGTGCCAGCAGTGCCCTGCAAGAGACCCAGTACTTC. This encodes CASSALQETQYF.

The rearrangement links TRBV2 to TRBJ1-5, with D possibly matching TRBD1 (6 bases). Germline values: CDR1 SNHLY, CDR2 FYNNEI. There are 15 residues in the CDR3. Deletions cut 2 bases from V and 4 bases from J, with 12 bases between. The CDR3 loop reads CASSELRTVNQPQHF. The CDR3 region has the DNA TGTGCCAGCAGTGAACTTAGGACAGTGAATCAGCCCCAGCATTTT.

CDR3 DNA: TGTGCCAGCAGTCAAGGGAGTGGTGCTGAAGCTTTCTTT. Protein sequence: CASSQGSGAEAFF. V usage is TRBV7-6 and J usage is TRBJ1-1; D not certain. Germline V lookup: CDR1 SGHVS, CDR2 FNYEAQ. Trimming stripped 6 bases from V and 6 bases from J, with 14 bases between. CDR3 length equals 13 residues.

This CDR3 is CASSDLSGDTEAFF. The CDR3 DNA follows: TGTGCCAGCAGTGATTTGTCAGGGGACACTGAAGCTTTCTTT. The chain uses TRBV2 and TRBJ1-1, with a tentative D call TRBD1 (6 bases). CDR1 SNHLY and CDR2 FYNNEI come from the germline V gene. Deletions cut 3 bases from V and 3 bases from J, with 11 bases between. The CDR3 has 14 amino acids.

The V call is TRBV3-1 (or the pseudogene TRBV3-2), the J call TRBJ1-1; 9 bases fit TRBD1. V lost 3 bases, J lost 2 bases, and 7 bases stayed unmatched. The germline V gene has CDR1 LGHDT and CDR2 YNNKEL (reference sequence). The CDR3 is made up of 16 amino acids. The CDR3 loop is CASSQSDRGVNTEAFF. The DNA for the CDR3 is TGTGCCAGCAGCCAGTCGGACAGGGGCGTTAACACTGAAGCTTTCTTT.

This clone has only one observation. This chain joins TRBV7-3 and TRBJ1-1, with unresolved D. The CDR3 runs to 13 residues. Between the trimmed V and J ends, which lost 1 base and 11 bases, there was a span of 14 bases. Per the germline V gene, CDR1 is SGHTA and CDR2 is FQGTGA. The CDR3 DNA sequence: TGTGCCAGCAGCTTAAGTTTGTCCGCCCGGGCTTTCTTT. Encoded protein: CASSLSLSARAFF. Full variable domain (outside the CDR3, taken from reference TRBV7-3 and TRBJ1-1): GAGVSQTPSNKVTEKGKYVELRCDPISGHTALYWYRQSLGQGPEFLIYFQGTGAADDSGLPNDRFFAVRPEGSVSTLKIQRTERGDSAVYLCASSLSLSARAFFGQGTRLTVV.

The chain carries TRBV15 and TRBJ2-3; the D gene is possibly TRBD2 (5 bases). Trimming shortened V by 0 bases and J by 6 bases, and 22 bases separated the two germline ends. Per germline, CDR1 LNHNV and CDR2 YYDKDF (reference sequence). The CDR3 loop spans 18 amino acids. The CDR3 DNA is TGTGCCACCAGCAGAGATTTAAGAAGAGGGTTAATGTTGGATACGCAGTATTTT. Translating it yields CATSRDLRRGLMLDTQYF.

The count of this clone is one. The rearrangement uses TRBV15 and TRBJ1-5, with unresolved D. The V end lost 5 bases, the J end lost 1 base, and 15 bases lay between the germline ends. Looked up from germline, CDR1 is LNHNV and CDR2 is YYDKDF (reference sequence). CDR3 length: 16 residues. CDR3 DNA sequence: TGTGCCACCAGCGCAGAACAGCCTGTAAGCAATCAGCCCCAGCATTTT. Its protein is CATSAEQPVSNQPQHF.

The chain links TRBV19 to TRBJ2-6; tentative D call: TRBD1 (5 bases). CDR3 length: 15 residues. The germline CDR1 and CDR2 sequences are LNHDA and SQIVND (reference sequence). Trimming pared 8 bases from V and 4 bases from J, leaving 15 bases between. This chain's CDR3 is CASLTLGRGANVLTF. CDR3 DNA sequence: TGTGCCAGTCTTACGTTGGGGCGGGGGGCCAACGTCCTGACTTTC. Using reference TRBV19 and TRBJ2-6 for the parts outside the CDR3, the full variable domain is DGGITQSPKYLFRKEGQNVTLSCEQNLNHDAMYWYRQDPGQGLRLIYYSQIVNDFQKGDIAEGYSVSREKKESFPLTVTSAQKNPTAFYLCASLTLGRGANVLTFGAGSRLTVL.

The J gene is TRBJ1-2, the V gene TRBV7-9; possible D gene TRBD1, 5 bases. The V and J ends lost 0 bases and 8 bases respectively, with 10 bases between them. The CDR3 runs to 13 residues. CDR1 is SEHNR and CDR2 is FQNEAQ in the germline V gene (reference sequence). Written as DNA, the CDR3 is TGTGCCAGCAGCTTAGCTGGGGCGTACGGCTACACCTTC. Its translation: CASSLAGAYGYTF.

The V and J genes are TRBV19 and TRBJ1-2, with TRBD1 identical over 11 bases. This CDR3 is 15 amino acids long. CDR1 LNHDA and CDR2 SQIVND come from the germline V gene (reference sequence). V gave up 5 bases and J gave up 4 bases; unmatched junction bases: 6. The CDR3 sequence is CASSPGTGGSYGYTF. As DNA, the CDR3 is TGTGCCAGTAGTCCGGGGACAGGGGGTTCCTATGGCTACACCTTC.

The chain recombines TRBV7-6 with TRBJ2-2; 7 bases are a match to TRBD2. Germline V gives CDR1 SGHVS, CDR2 FNYEAQ. CDR3 length: 15 residues. Losses at the gene ends were 5 bases for V and 6 bases for J; bases not matched to a gene: 9. The CDR3 is CASSGAGFFAGELFF. CDR3 bases: TGTGCCAGCAGCGGAGCGGGGTTTTTTGCCGGGGAGCTGTTTTTT.